One and the same sample provided the 30 T cell receptor beta chains below, sequenced in a study of shared clonotypes between healthy human individuals. Assay used: immunoSEQ multiplex PCR; TCRdb lists only in-frame clones, some missing. The table shows a few million clones, with about 93% occurring only once. The naive CD8 subset, CD45RO-negative cells positively selected for CCR7, excluded terminally differentiated effector memory CD45RA+ cells. The sequenced sample was naive CD8+ T cells from PBMCs. The receptors come from a man aged 18-30 years in good health. Some clones in this sample may be carry-over from other donors' samples.

V usage is TRBV4-3 and J usage is TRBJ1-3, with D hard to call. Germline-derived CDR1 and CDR2 are LGHNA and YSLEER. V lost 4 bases to trimming and J lost 2 bases, with 12 bases between them. CDR3 length: 15 residues. Here the CDR3 reads CASSPGSAPGNTIYF. The CDR3 DNA is TGCGCCAGCAGCCCCGGGTCGGCCCCTGGAAACACCATATATTTT.

The V call is TRBV5-4, the J call TRBJ2-3; the D gene is possibly TRBD2 (5 bases). Trimming shortened V by 6 bases and J by 0 bases, and 17 bases separated the two germline ends. The CDR3 is 16 amino acids. Germline CDR1 is SGHNT and CDR2 is YYREEE (reference sequence). The CDR3: CASTPLVGGSTDTQYF. The CDR3 region has the DNA TGTGCCAGCACCCCCCTAGTCGGCGGGAGCACAGATACGCAGTATTTT.

The chain is built from TRBV28 and TRBJ2-3; 10 bases are shared with TRBD2. CDR1 and CDR2 from the germline V gene are MDHEN and SYDVKM. With V trimmed by 4 bases and J by 2 bases, 6 bases remained unmatched. The CDR3 has 16 residues. The CDR3: CASSSKREGVTDTQYF. The DNA for the CDR3 is TGTGCCAGCAGTTCAAAGCGGGAGGGTGTCACAGATACGCAGTATTTT. Using reference TRBV28 and TRBJ2-3 for the parts outside the CDR3, the full variable domain is DVKVTQSSRYLVKRTGEKVFLECVQDMDHENMFWYRQDPGLGLRLIYFSYDVKMKEKGDIPEGYSVSREKKERFSLILESASTNQTSMYLCASSSKREGVTDTQYFGPGTRLTVL.

This clone appeared once. The rearrangement links TRBV29-1 to TRBJ2-1; maybe TRBD1 (5 bases). CDR1 and CDR2 (germline): SQVTM, ANQGSEA. This CDR3 has 16 residues. V was clipped by 0 bases and J by 1 base, with 13 bases between them. The CDR3 is CSVEDRGSASYNEQFF. The CDR3 DNA reads as TGCAGCGTTGAAGATAGGGGCTCGGCTTCCTACAATGAGCAGTTCTTC.

Here the CDR3 DNA reads TGTGCCAGCGGCCCTCGACTAGCGCCCTACAATGAGCAGTTCTTC. The encoded protein is CASGPRLAPYNEQFF. The chain combines TRBV6-4 with TRBJ2-1; 8 bases agree with TRBD2. This CDR3 region has 15 residues. Germline CDR1 is MRHNA and CDR2 is SNTAGT. V was pared by 8 bases and J by 2 bases, with 8 bases of the junction left unmatched.

This sequence joins TRBV18 and TRBJ2-1; 9 nucleotides agree with TRBD2. CDR3 size: 15 residues. Trimming cost V 3 bases and J 4 bases; bases outside gene matches: 4. CDR1 and CDR2 (germline): KGHSH, LQKENI. CDR3 protein: CASSPSGSKYNEQFF. The DNA for the CDR3 is TGTGCCAGCTCACCTAGCGGGAGTAAGTACAATGAGCAGTTCTTC.

This sequence joins TRBV5-1 and TRBJ1-2; D might be TRBD1 (5 bases). Germline-derived CDR1 and CDR2 are SGHRS and YFSETQ. The CDR3 consists of 13 residues. V lost 7 bases to trimming and J lost 3 bases, with 13 bases between them. DNA for the CDR3: TGCGCCAGCGGTTATGACAGCTACTATGGCTACACCTTC. Residues: CASGYDSYYGYTF.

V and J are TRBV9 and TRBJ2-1; TRBD2 matches at 7 bases. Germline V gene data show CDR1 as SGDLS and CDR2 as YYNGEE. The CDR3 covers 17 residues. After removal of 3 bases from V and 2 bases from J, the junction contained 11 bases not matched to a gene. The CDR3 DNA is TGTGCCAGCAGCGCCAACCTACGGGAGGTGACCTACAATGAGCAGTTCTTC. Translation: CASSANLREVTYNEQFF.

The J gene is TRBJ2-3, the V gene TRBV7-8; D is unclear. This CDR3 has 11 amino acids. V shed 1 base and J shed 5 bases, with 1 base lying between them. Germline CDR1 and CDR2: SGHVS and FQNEAQ. The CDR3: CASSLVDTQYF. CDR3 coding DNA: TGTGCCAGCAGCTTAGTAGATACGCAGTATTTT.

The chain combines TRBV5-6 with TRBJ1-2, with D uncertain. Trimming pared 0 bases from V and 4 bases from J, leaving 13 bases between. The CDR3 is 15 residues long. CDR1 and CDR2 (germline): SGHDT, YYEEEE. CDR3: CASSLGTGVGYGYTF. DNA for the CDR3: TGTGCCAGCAGCTTGGGGACTGGAGTTGGCTATGGCTACACCTTC.

The chain links TRBV5-6 to TRBJ2-1, with D unclear. Germline CDR1 reads SGHDT; CDR2 reads YYEEEE. With 0 bases removed from V and 6 bases from J, the gap between germline ends came to 10 bases. The CDR3 loop spans 14 amino acids. CDR3 amino acids: CASSLALLGNEQFF. DNA of the CDR3: TGTGCCAGCAGCTTGGCGTTGCTAGGCAATGAGCAGTTCTTC.

For this clone: Other nucleotide sequences in the sample specify the same CDR3. V gene TRBV5-4 combines with J gene TRBJ2-7, with a tentative D call TRBD2 (5 bases). V lost 2 bases and J lost 1, with 7 bases in between. The CDR3 extends over 13 amino acids. Germline CDR1 is SGHNT and CDR2 is YYREEE (reference sequence). The CDR3 reads CASSFRGSYEQYF. The CDR3, as DNA: TGTGCCAGCAGCTTCCGCGGGTCCTACGAGCAGTACTTC.

This sequence joins TRBV10-1 and TRBJ2-2; TRBD1 might be the D (6 bases). The ends were cut back, 0 bases at V and 6 bases at J, with 8 bases in the middle. This CDR3 has 14 residues. CDR1 and CDR2 from the germline V gene are WNHNN and SYGVQD (reference sequence). The CDR3, as DNA: TGCGCCAGCAGTGAGTCGAACAGGGCCGGGGAGCTGTTTTTT. As protein: CASSESNRAGELFF.

The genes are TRBV4-1 and TRBJ2-7; D uncertain. The CDR3 length is 15 residues. Per the germline V gene, CDR1 is MGHRA and CDR2 is YSYEKL. The V gene lost 0 bases and the J gene lost 3 bases, with 12 bases spanning the gap. This CDR3 reads CASSQDQETSYEQYF. The CDR3 nucleotides read TGCGCCAGCAGCCAAGATCAAGAGACAAGCTACGAGCAGTACTTC.

Details on this clone: The identical CDR3 is also encoded by other nucleotide sequences in the sample. The chain links TRBV27 to TRBJ1-1; D is perhaps TRBD1 (6 bases). The CDR3 is 13 amino acids. CDR1 and CDR2 (germline): MNHEY, SMNVEV (reference sequence). Trimming pared 5 bases from V and 3 bases from J, leaving 10 bases between. CDR3 sequence reads: CASSIQGDTEAFF. CDR3 DNA sequence: TGTGCCAGCAGTATACAGGGTGACACTGAAGCTTTCTTT.

The genes are TRBV11-2 and TRBJ1-5; unclear D gene. This CDR3 spans 13 amino acids. Germline V gene sequence: CDR1 SGHAT, CDR2 FQNNGV. V lost 8 bases, J lost 0 bases, and 8 bases lay in between. The DNA of the CDR3 is TGTGCCAGCGGCGAGAATAGCAATCAGCCCCAGCATTTT. Translation gives CASGENSNQPQHF. The full variable domain, rest sourced from reference TRBV11-2 and TRBJ1-5, is EAGVAQSPRYKIIEKRQSVAFWCNPISGHATLYWYQQILGQGPKLLIQFQNNGVVDDSQLPKDRFSAERLKGVDSTLKIQPAKLEDSAVYLCASGENSNQPQHFGDGTRLSIL.

This clone was observed once. The rearrangement joins TRBV7-8 to TRBJ2-7; a possible D gene is TRBD2 (5 bases). This CDR3 is 15 amino acids long. In germline, CDR1 is SGHVS, CDR2 FQNEAQ. The V end was cut by 5 bases, the J end by 4 bases, with 18 bases between. The CDR3 nucleotides read TGTGCCAGCAGCCCCGAGGGTCGGGCTAAGTACGAGCAGTACTTC. Translating it yields CASSPEGRAKYEQYF. Using reference TRBV7-8 and TRBJ2-7 for the parts outside the CDR3, the full variable domain is GAGVSQSPRYKVAKRGQDVALRCDPISGHVSLFWYQQALGQGPEFLTYFQNEAQLDKSGLPSDRFFAERPEGSVSTLKIQRTQQEDSAVYLCASSPEGRAKYEQYFGPGTRLTVT.

The V and J genes are TRBV25-1 and TRBJ2-7; D is uncertain. Between the trimmed V and J ends, which lost 3 bases and 1 base, there was a span of 10 bases. The length of the CDR3 is 14 residues. The germline V gene has CDR1 MGHDK and CDR2 SYGVNS. The CDR3 is CASSDVADSYEQYF. As DNA, the CDR3 is TGTGCCAGCAGTGACGTGGCGGATTCCTACGAGCAGTACTTC.

The CDR3 DNA reads as TGTGCCAGCACTTCCGAACAAGCGTATAAAATTACCCCAGCTACCTACGAGCAGTACTTC. Its translation is CASTSEQAYKITPATYEQYF. The J gene is TRBJ2-7, the V gene TRBV7-8; D gene ambiguous. Deletions cut 7 bases from V and 2 bases from J, with 33 bases between. Germline V gene lookup returns CDR1 SGHVS and CDR2 FQNEAQ. The CDR3 is 20 amino acids.

This sequence joins TRBV28 and TRBJ2-2; TRBD1 matches 7 bases. Germline V gene lookup returns CDR1 MDHEN and CDR2 SYDVKM. V dropped 3 bases and J dropped 0; count of bases not matched to a gene: 7. The CDR3 loop spans 17 amino acids. CDR3: CASSFVVGTANTGELFF. Here the CDR3 DNA reads TGTGCCAGCAGTTTTGTAGTAGGGACAGCGAACACCGGGGAGCTGTTTTTT.

The chain has TRBV7-8 and TRBJ2-7; 7 bases map to TRBD1. With 2 bases clipped from V and 2 bases from J, the junction kept 9 bases outside the gene matches. This CDR3 is built from 16 residues. Germline CDR1 SGHVS, CDR2 FQNEAQ. The CDR3 sequence is CASSLFSGQGAYEQYF. The CDR3 nucleotides read TGTGCCAGCAGCTTATTCTCGGGCCAGGGGGCCTACGAGCAGTACTTC.

The chain carries TRBV11-3 and TRBJ1-3, with D perhaps TRBD1 (6 bases). V lost 1 base, J lost 1 base, and 11 bases lay in between. The germline gives CDR1 SGHNT, CDR2 YENEEA. This CDR3 is built from 16 residues. The CDR3 loop reads CASSLAQDRSGNTIYF. The CDR3 bases are TGTGCCAGCAGCTTAGCCCAGGACAGATCTGGAAACACCATATATTTT.

Points on this clone: The junction and the germline gene differ at one end; a read error may be behind it. V gene TRBV29-1 combines with J gene TRBJ2-1; D remains unclear. Germline CDR1 and CDR2: SQVTM and ANQGSEA. This CDR3 has 15 amino acids. This CDR3 reads CSVEVQSLLNNEQFF. The CDR3 nucleotides read TGCAGCGTCGAAGTACAGAGCCTTCTGAACAATGAGCAGTTCTTC.

Remarks on this clone: The same CDR3 can be traced to other DNA sequences in this sample. The chain employs TRBV6-5 and TRBJ2-3; weak D call: TRBD1 (6 bases). CDR3 size: 12 residues. From germline, CDR1 is MNHEY and CDR2 SVGAGI. V was trimmed by 4 bases and J by 6 bases, leaving 8 bases between them. CDR3 protein: CASSSRGDTQYF. The CDR3 coding sequence is TGTGCCAGCAGTTCCAGGGGCGATACGCAGTATTTT.

V and J are TRBV28 and TRBJ2-5; D not certain. Germline CDR1 MDHEN, CDR2 SYDVKM. The CDR3 is 12 amino acids. With 7 bases removed from V and 7 bases from J, the gap between germline ends came to 13 bases. In DNA form, the CDR3 reads TGTGCCAGCACCTCTCGTAGGGCGACCCAGTACTTC. Protein sequence: CASTSRRATQYF.

A single count supports this clone. The chain employs TRBV7-6 and TRBJ2-7, with a tentative D call TRBD2 (7 bases). Germline lookup yields CDR1 SGHVS and CDR2 FNYEAQ. Trimming pared 1 base from V and 6 bases from J, leaving 10 bases between. The CDR3 runs 13 residues. DNA of the CDR3: TGTGCCAGCAGCTTAGGGGGAGGGGGCGAGCAGTACTTC. Amino acid sequence: CASSLGGGGEQYF. Based on the CDR3 plus reference TRBV7-6 and TRBJ2-7, the full variable domain is GAGVSQSPRYKVTKRGQDVALRCDPISGHVSLYWYRQALGQGPEFLTYFNYEAQQDKSGLPNDRFSAERPEGSISTLTIQRTEQRDSAMYRCASSLGGGGEQYFGPGTRLTVT.

J is TRBJ2-7 and V is TRBV5-1; possibly TRBD1 for D (6 bases). Deletions cut 4 bases from V and 2 bases from J, with 16 bases between. The CDR3 is made up of 15 amino acids. Germline CDR1 SGHRS, CDR2 YFSETQ. The CDR3 region has the DNA TGCGCCAGCAGCCTGGGGGCCGAGCCTACCTACGAGCAGTACTTC. This sequence encodes CASSLGAEPTYEQYF.

The gene calls are TRBV27 and TRBJ1-4, with a weak D call TRBD1 (5 bases). Trimming took 7 bases from V and 5 from J, leaving 8 bases between them. There are 12 residues in the CDR3. The germline V gene encodes CDR1 MNHEY and CDR2 SMNVEV (reference sequence). CDR3 DNA: TGTGCCAGCAAGGAGGGGAATGAAAAACTGTTTTTT. Its protein product is CASKEGNEKLFF.

This clone showed up just once. J is TRBJ2-3 and V is TRBV6-6; D ambiguous. Per the germline V gene, CDR1 is MNHNY and CDR2 is SVGAGI (reference sequence). V lost 6 bases to trimming and J lost 4 bases, with 17 bases between them. The CDR3 extends over 15 amino acids. DNA of the CDR3: TGTGCCAGCAGCGACACGGGTTTAGTGGCAGATACGCAGTATTTT. It is translated as CASSDTGLVADTQYF.

This sequence joins TRBV10-2 and TRBJ2-1, with D perhaps TRBD1 (6 bases). V was cut by 2 bases and J by 4 bases, with 15 bases left in between. CDR3 size: 16 residues. Germline V gene lookup returns CDR1 WSHSY and CDR2 SAAADI. CDR3 residues: CASSEPVRGWYNEQFF. The CDR3 DNA follows: TGCGCCAGCAGTGAGCCGGTCAGGGGATGGTACAATGAGCAGTTCTTC.